What follows describes a single T cell receptor (beta chain). This sample was included in a study of blood T cell repertoires in COVID-19. The table came from immunoSEQ multiplex PCR; TCRdb's copy has only in-frame clones and leaves some out. Among about 160,000 clones listed, approximately 80% were seen once. Cohort placement rested on clinical history that participants reported themselves. This CDR3 has 16 residues. Trimming stripped 1 base from V and 10 bases from J, with 17 bases between. Germline V gene data show CDR1 as SGHTA and CDR2 as FQGNSA. This clonotype was obtained from a woman in her fifties or sixties who had recovered from COVID-19. Sequencing input: PBMCs or T cells enriched from blood (not recorded which). This chain uses TRBV7-2 with TRBJ1-6; possibly TRBD1 for D (5 bases). As DNA, the CDR3 is TGTGCCAGCAGCTTAGACTCGGCAGGGTTAAACTCACCCCTCCACTTT. Its translation: CASSLDSAGLNSPLHF.